The 20 T cell receptor beta chains below all came from one sample that was sequenced in a study of blood T cell repertoires in COVID-19. Here immunoSEQ multiplex PCR was the method, and the copy in TCRdb shows in-frame clones only, minus some. Of approximately 210,000 clones detected, almost 85% appear once; the ten largest clones hold 6% to 8.5%. Sequenced input: peripheral blood. The origin of the receptors is a woman aged 50 to 60 with active or convalescent COVID-19.

This chain connects TRBV29-1 to TRBJ1-5; D ambiguous. Germline assignment: CDR1 SQVTM and CDR2 ANQGSEA. Between the trimmed V and J ends, which lost 6 bases and 0 bases, there was a span of 12 bases. This CDR3 contains 14 residues. The CDR3 DNA reads TGCAGCGTCACGACTGCGGGTAGCAATCAGCCCCAGCATTTT. Translated: CSVTTAGSNQPQHF.

V gene TRBV11-2 combines with J gene TRBJ2-1, with 11 bases lining up with TRBD2. Germline V lookup: CDR1 SGHAT, CDR2 FQNNGV. The CDR3 spans 16 residues. Losses at the gene ends were 3 bases for V and 2 bases for J; bases not matched to a gene: 3. The CDR3 reads CASSFLLAGAYNEQFF. Written as DNA, the CDR3 is TGTGCCAGCAGCTTCCTACTAGCGGGAGCCTACAATGAGCAGTTCTTC.

This chain connects TRBV6-1 to TRBJ2-7; weak D call: TRBD1 (6 bases). Germline lookup yields CDR1 MNHNS and CDR2 SASEGT. Trimming removed 3 bases at V and 4 bases at J, with 13 bases between. The CDR3 consists of 14 residues. CDR3 amino acids: CASSDRGTGYEQYV. CDR3 bases: TGTGCCAGCAGTGATAGGGGGACGGGATACGAGCAGTACGTC.

The chain carries TRBV11-2 and TRBJ2-1; 11 nucleotides agree with TRBD2. V lost 5 bases and J lost 10; bases outside the gene matches: 10. The CDR3 runs 15 residues. Germline V CDR1 and CDR2: SGHAT, FQNNGV. In nucleotides, the CDR3 is TGTGCCAGCAGCGATGATAGCGGGGGGGCGTGGGAGCAGTTCTTC. Translation: CASSDDSGGAWEQFF.

This chain connects TRBV7-2 to TRBJ1-1; 8 bases fit TRBD1. This CDR3 is 14 amino acids long. Trimming removed 1 base from V and 6 bases from J; junction bases left unmatched: 4. Germline V gene data show CDR1 as SGHTA and CDR2 as FQGNSA. The CDR3, as DNA: TGTGCCAGCAGCTTAGGACAGGGGAGCGCTGAAGCTTTCTTT. Amino acids: CASSLGQGSAEAFF.

There are a few counts of this clone. The rearrangement joins TRBV7-9 to TRBJ2-1; 8 nucleotides agree with TRBD1. The CDR3 has 15 amino acids. J gave up 8 bases and V 5 bases, and 11 bases lay outside the gene matches. CDR1 is SEHNR, CDR2 FQNEAQ, per germline (reference sequence). CDR3: CASSQWTGFEDEQFF. As DNA, the CDR3 is TGTGCCAGCAGCCAATGGACAGGGTTTGAAGATGAGCAGTTCTTC.

The gene calls are TRBV3-1 (or the pseudogene TRBV3-2) and TRBJ1-2, with unresolved D. The CDR3 consists of 13 residues. Germline V lookup: CDR1 LGHDT, CDR2 YNNKEL (reference sequence). V was cut by 0 bases and J by 8 bases, with 10 bases left in between. DNA of the CDR3: TGTGCCAGCAGCCAAGACCCCGTGCGAGGCTACACCTTC. Its protein is CASSQDPVRGYTF.

The J gene is TRBJ2-2, the V gene TRBV29-1; weak D call: TRBD2 (5 bases). Trimming shortened V by 4 bases and J by 6 bases, and 18 bases separated the two germline ends. The CDR3 runs to 15 residues. CDR1 and CDR2 (germline): SQVTM, ANQGSEA. CDR3 nucleotides: TGCAGCGTTGGGGGTCCTCGGGCGGGCGCCGGGGAGCTGTTTTTT. It is translated as CSVGGPRAGAGELFF.

This chain uses TRBV5-1 with TRBJ1-1; unclear D gene. V lost 0 bases to trimming and J lost 8 bases, with 11 bases between them. The germline gives CDR1 SGHRS, CDR2 YFSETQ. The CDR3 length is 13 residues. In DNA, the CDR3 is TGCGCCAGCAGCTTGGCCAATTCGGTCGAAGCTTTCTTT. Its protein product is CASSLANSVEAFF.

This clone was seen just once. The chain employs TRBV27 and TRBJ1-3; unclear D gene. There are 14 residues in the CDR3. The ends were cut back, 6 bases at V and 7 bases at J, with 16 bases in the middle. Per germline, CDR1 MNHEY and CDR2 SMNVEV (reference sequence). The CDR3, as DNA: TGTGCCAGCAGCCTCAGGTCGGGGAGGAACACCATATATTTT. Residues: CASSLRSGRNTIYF.

The chain uses TRBV15 and TRBJ2-5; no clear D gene. CDR3 length: 14 residues. Per germline, CDR1 LNHNV and CDR2 YYDKDF (reference sequence). Trimming cost V 3 bases and J 2 bases, with 10 bases left between them. The CDR3 region has the DNA TGTGCCACCAGCAGCCCTGACAAGCAAGAGACCCAGTACTTC. Amino acids: CATSSPDKQETQYF.

The chain is built from TRBV5-4 and TRBJ2-3; 8 bases agree with TRBD2. The CDR3 has 14 amino acids. Germline lookup yields CDR1 SGHNT and CDR2 YYREEE (reference sequence). V lost 4 bases to trimming and J lost 6 bases; unmatched junction nucleotides: 7. In DNA, the CDR3 is TGTGCCAGCAGCACGGGGGGGCAGATGGATACGCAGTATTTT. It translates to CASSTGGQMDTQYF.

The gene calls are TRBV5-1 and TRBJ2-2, with 9 bases matching TRBD1. J gave up 4 bases and V 4 bases, and 8 bases lay outside the gene matches. Germline CDR1 is SGHRS and CDR2 is YFSETQ. The CDR3 runs to 16 residues. In DNA form, the CDR3 reads TGCGCCAGCAGCCTCATGGGGACAGGGCTCACCGGGGAGCTGTTTTTT. This gives the protein CASSLMGTGLTGELFF.

The chain is built from TRBV10-3 and TRBJ1-1, with 7 positions matching TRBD1. The CDR3 contains 12 residues. CDR1 ENHRY and CDR2 SYGVKD come from the germline V gene. The trim removed 9 bases at V and 4 bases at J, leaving 5 bases unmatched. The CDR3 bases are TGTGCCATTCGACAGGGAGGCACTGAAGCTTTCTTT. Translation: CAIRQGGTEAFF.

This clone occurred once. The J gene is TRBJ1-3, the V gene TRBV4-1; 7 positions match TRBD1. After removal of 3 bases from V and 1 base from J, the junction contained 0 bases not matched to a gene. Germline assignment: CDR1 MGHRA and CDR2 YSYEKL. The CDR3 totals 14 residues. The CDR3 loop reads CASSQTGSGNTIYF. The CDR3 coding sequence is TGCGCCAGCAGCCAGACAGGGTCTGGAAACACCATATATTTT.

V usage is TRBV28 and J usage is TRBJ1-2, with unresolved D. The CDR3 is 15 amino acids. Per the germline V gene, CDR1 is MDHEN and CDR2 is SYDVKM. V lost 3 bases and J 1 base, leaving 12 bases between the germline ends. In DNA form, the CDR3 reads TGTGCCAGCAGTTTTGGGAGAAGCTTTAACTATGGCTACACCTTC. It specifies CASSFGRSFNYGYTF.

The gene calls are TRBV19 and TRBJ2-7, with TRBD1 matching 7 bases. Germline CDR1 LNHDA, CDR2 SQIVND (reference sequence). The CDR3 runs to 14 residues. V lost 6 bases, J lost 6 bases, and 11 bases stayed unmatched. CDR3 coding DNA: TGTGCCAGTAGCAGTGACAGGGCGCTCGGCGAGCAGTACTTC. It yields the protein CASSSDRALGEQYF.

The V call is TRBV29-1, the J call TRBJ2-4; 7 nucleotides match TRBD1. Trimming at V came to 7 bases and at J to 1 base, leaving 13 bases not matched to a gene. The CDR3 length is 16 residues. Germline CDR1 is SQVTM and CDR2 is ANQGSEA. CDR3 sequence: CSGTTQGVEAKNIQYF. DNA for the CDR3: TGCAGCGGGACCACTCAGGGGGTTGAGGCCAAAAACATTCAGTACTTC.

The chain employs TRBV10-3 and TRBJ2-3; possible D gene TRBD1, 5 bases. Trimming cost V 6 bases and J 4 bases, with 26 bases left between them. Germline CDR1 reads ENHRY; CDR2 reads SYGVKD. The CDR3 spans 18 residues. This CDR3 is CAIRPSGQGIGWADTQYF. The DNA for the CDR3 is TGTGCCATCAGGCCCTCCGGGCAGGGTATCGGTTGGGCAGATACGCAGTATTTT.

The chain couples TRBV18 to TRBJ2-5, with 9 positions matching TRBD2. The V and J ends lost 3 bases and 5 bases, in that order; junction bases with no gene match: 7. The CDR3 is 15 amino acids. Germline-derived CDR1 and CDR2 are KGHSH and LQKENI. The CDR3 sequence: CASSPQSLAGETQYF. For the CDR3, the DNA is TGTGCCAGCTCACCCCAGTCGCTAGCGGGGGAGACCCAGTACTTC. Full variable domain (missing parts from reference TRBV18 and TRBJ2-5): NAGVMQNPRHLVRRRGQEARLRCSPMKGHSHVYWYRQLPEEGLKFMVYLQKENIIDESGMPKERFSAEFPKEGPSILRIQQVVRGDSAAYFCASSPQSLAGETQYFGPGTRLLVL.